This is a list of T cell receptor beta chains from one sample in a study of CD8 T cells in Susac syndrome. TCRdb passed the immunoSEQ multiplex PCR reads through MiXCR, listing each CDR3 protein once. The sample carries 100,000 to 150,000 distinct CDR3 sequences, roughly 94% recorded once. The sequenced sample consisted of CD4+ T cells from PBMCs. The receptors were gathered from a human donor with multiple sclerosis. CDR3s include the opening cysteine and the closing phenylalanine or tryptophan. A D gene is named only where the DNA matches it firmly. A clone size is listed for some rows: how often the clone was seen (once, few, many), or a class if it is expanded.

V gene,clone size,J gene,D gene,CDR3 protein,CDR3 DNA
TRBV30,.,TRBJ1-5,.,CAWSSGLYQPQHF,TGTGCCTGGAGTTCCGGACTGTATCAGCCCCAGCATTTT
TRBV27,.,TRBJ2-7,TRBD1,CASSDAGTGYYEQYF,TGTGCCAGCAGTGATGCCGGGACAGGATACTACGAGCAGTACTTC
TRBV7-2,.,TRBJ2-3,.,CASRGSGLSTDTQYF,TGTGCCAGCAGGGGTAGCGGTCTTTCCACAGATACGCAGTATTTT
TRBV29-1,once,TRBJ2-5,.,CSVSFGGSGETQYF,TGCAGCGTTTCCTTTGGCGGGTCCGGGGAGACCCAGTACTTC
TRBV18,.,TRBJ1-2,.,CASSPRAASNYGYTF,TGTGCCAGCTCACCGCGAGCAGCCTCTAACTATGGCTACACCTTC
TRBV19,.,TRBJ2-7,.,CASAAGMGSYEQYF,TGTGCCTCCGCGGCGGGCATGGGCTCCTACGAGCAGTACTTC
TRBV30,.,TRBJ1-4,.,CAWSLTGGSNEKLFF,TGTGCCTGGAGCCTTACCGGGGGTTCTAATGAAAAACTGTTTTTT
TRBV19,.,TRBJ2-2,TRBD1,CASSVSRGPTGELFF,TGTGCCAGTAGTGTTTCAAGGGGGCCTACCGGGGAGCTGTTTTTT
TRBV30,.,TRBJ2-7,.,CAGASSDEQYF,TGTGCCGGGGCAAGTAGCGACGAGCAGTACTTC
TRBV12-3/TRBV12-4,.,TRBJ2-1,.,CASSSGVSYNEQFF,TGTGCCAGCAGCTCAGGGGTGTCCTACAATGAGCAGTTCTTC
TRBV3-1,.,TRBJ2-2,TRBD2,CASSPRLAGATNTGELFF,TGTGCCAGCAGCCCAAGACTAGCGGGAGCGACGAACACCGGGGAGCTGTTTTTT
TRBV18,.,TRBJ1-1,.,CASSPTGMGAAFF,TGTGCCAGCTCACCAACAGGGATGGGTGCAGCTTTCTTT
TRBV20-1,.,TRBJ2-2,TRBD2,CSASSGGLAGGELFF,TGCAGTGCTTCCTCCGGAGGACTAGCGGGCGGGGAGCTGTTTTTT
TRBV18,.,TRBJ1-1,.,CASTSINTEAFF,TGTGCCAGCACCTCAATTAACACTGAAGCTTTCTTT
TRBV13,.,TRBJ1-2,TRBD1,CASSPGQGSYGYTF,TGTGCCAGCAGCCCGGGACAGGGGAGCTATGGCTACACCTTC
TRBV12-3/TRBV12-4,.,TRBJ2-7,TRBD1,CASSLRDRGREQYF,TGTGCCAGCAGTTTAAGGGACAGGGGGCGCGAGCAGTACTTC
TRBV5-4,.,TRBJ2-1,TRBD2,CASSPRQRGGYNEQFF,TGTGCCAGCAGCCCACGGCAGCGGGGGGGGTACAATGAGCAGTTCTTC
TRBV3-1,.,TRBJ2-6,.,CASSQDSENGANVLTF,TGTGCCAGCAGCCAAGACTCGGAAAATGGGGCCAACGTCCTGACTTTC
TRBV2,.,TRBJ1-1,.,CASSELVFAFF,TGTGCCAGCAGTGAACTAGTTTTTGCTTTCTTT
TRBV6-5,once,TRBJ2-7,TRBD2,CAAGLAGLYEQYF,TGTGCCGCGGGGCTAGCGGGATTGTACGAGCAGTACTTC
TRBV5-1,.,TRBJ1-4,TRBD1,CASSLADRADEKLFF,TGCGCCAGCAGCTTGGCGGACAGGGCGGATGAAAAACTGTTTTTT
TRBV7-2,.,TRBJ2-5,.,CASSLGDKGDRETQYF,TGTGCCAGCAGCTTAGGGGACAAGGGGGACCGAGAGACCCAGTACTTC
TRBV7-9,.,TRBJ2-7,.,CASSLVSVTNEQYF,TGTGCCAGCAGCTTAGTATCAGTTACCAACGAGCAGTACTTC
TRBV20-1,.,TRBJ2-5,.,CSARPPLQYQETQYF,TGCAGTGCCCGGCCGCCGCTTCAATACCAAGAGACCCAGTACTTC
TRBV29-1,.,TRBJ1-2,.,CSVEDVGNSYGYTF,TGCAGCGTTGAAGATGTCGGGAACAGCTATGGCTACACCTTC
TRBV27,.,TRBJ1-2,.,CASRHYTSTLGYTF,TGTGCCAGCAGACATTATACCTCGACATTAGGCTACACCTTC
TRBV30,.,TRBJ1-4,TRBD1,CAWSSSTGKDEKLFF,TGTGCCTGGAGTAGCTCGACAGGGAAGGATGAAAAACTGTTTTTT
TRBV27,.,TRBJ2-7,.,CASKGGPSSYEQYF,TGTGCCAGCAAGGGGGGCCCGAGCTCCTACGAGCAGTACTTC
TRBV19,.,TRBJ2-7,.,CASSIQTSYEQYF,TGTGCCAGTAGTATCCAGACCTCCTACGAGCAGTACTTC
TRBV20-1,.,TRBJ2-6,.,CSAPSRGTSDSGANVLTF,TGCAGTGCGCCAAGCCGGGGGACTTCCGACTCTGGGGCCAACGTCCTGACTTTC
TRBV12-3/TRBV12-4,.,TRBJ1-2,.,CASSLGGSNYGYTF,TGTGCCAGCAGTTTAGGGGGTTCTAACTATGGCTACACCTTC
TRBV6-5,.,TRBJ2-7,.,CASSTRDLLYEQYF,TGTGCCAGCAGTACTCGGGACCTCCTATACGAGCAGTACTTC
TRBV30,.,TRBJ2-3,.,CAWSALRGDTQYF,TGTGCCTGGAGTGCCCTAAGGGGGGATACGCAGTATTTT
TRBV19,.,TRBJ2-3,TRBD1,CASSITGTGSTDTQYF,TGTGCCAGTAGTATCACCGGGACAGGGAGCACAGATACGCAGTATTTT
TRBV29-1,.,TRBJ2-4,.,CSGVVLAKNIQYF,TGCAGCGGGGTGGTTCTAGCCAAAAACATTCAGTACTTC
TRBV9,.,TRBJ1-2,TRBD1,CASSVEAGTGPYGYTF,TGTGCCAGCAGCGTAGAAGCCGGGACAGGACCCTATGGCTACACCTTC
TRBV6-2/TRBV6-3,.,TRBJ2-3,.,CASSRRWSGRTDTQYF,TGTGCCAGCAGTCGTCGTTGGAGCGGGCGCACAGATACGCAGTATTTT
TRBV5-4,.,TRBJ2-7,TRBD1,CASSLETGDEQYF,TGTGCCAGCAGCTTGGAGACAGGGGACGAGCAGTACTTC
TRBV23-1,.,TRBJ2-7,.,CASSRISYEQYF,TGCGCCAGCAGCCGGATCTCCTACGAGCAGTACTTC
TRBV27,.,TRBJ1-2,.,CASAQVRSRGYTF,TGTGCCAGCGCCCAAGTGAGGTCCCGTGGCTACACCTTC